This T cell receptor beta chain was sequenced for a study of T cell responses to AZD1222 COVID-19 vaccine. Profiling relied on immunoSEQ multiplex PCR, and the TCRdb table lists in-frame clones only, not all of them. This sample has roughly 180,000 clones, with about nine tenths found just once. V lost 5 bases to trimming and J lost 5 bases, with 15 bases between them. CDR1 and CDR2 (germline): MGHRA, YSYEKL. This CDR3 comprises 14 residues. The sequenced sample was peripheral blood, obtained 28 days after the second AZD1222 dose. The sequence derives from an adult who received the AZD1222 COVID-19 vaccine. The genes are TRBV4-1 and TRBJ1-1; D remains unclear. The CDR3 loop reads CASSLGNSRTEAFF. In nucleotides, the CDR3 is TGCGCCAGCAGCTTGGGGAATTCGAGAACTGAAGCTTTCTTT.